This TCR beta chain emerged from a study of cytomegalovirus exposure and HLA in healthy donors. A remark on this clone: Antigen: not known.

The ends lost 4 bases at V and 6 bases at J; junction bases unmatched: 13. Germline values: CDR1 LGHNA, CDR2 YNFKEQ. The CDR3 sequence is 17 residues long. PCR was performed using 60 Vbeta and 13 Jbeta primers. Only in-frame clones appear in the TCRdb table, and some are missing; sequencing was by immunoSEQ multiplex PCR. The table lists 55,000 to 80,000 clones, roughly four fifths of them singletons. Overall study findings and caveats: It was reportedly the case that the classifier diagnosed cytomegalovirus status with high specificity and sensitivity. The study reported that TCR beta sequences accurately predicted HLA-A and HLA-B alleles in most subjects. Fewer N-insertions (relative to the 666-donor mean) were reportedly seen in an Asian-associated ancestry cluster in a later analysis. A later analysis associated 16,951 TCR beta sequences with HLA alleles at a 0.05 false discovery rate.

The sequenced material came from PBMCs. The V gene is TRBV4-2, the J gene TRBJ2-3; 10 bases agree with TRBD2. This TCR was recovered from a man between 18 and 29 years old in good health and CMV-seronegative. The DNA of the CDR3 is TGTGCCAGCAGCCGCCTCCGAGCGGGGGGGCGTTCGGATACGCAGTATTTT. It yields the protein CASSRLRAGGRSDTQYF.